This record looks at one T cell receptor beta chain sequence and its context. Its cognate antigen is unknown. Sequencing used immunoSEQ multiplex PCR; TCRdb keeps in-frame clones, though not all of them. The sample consists of 43,000 or so clones, about 90% of them appearing once. Trimming at V came to 0 bases and at J to 3 bases, leaving 4 bases not matched to a gene. Germline-derived CDR1 and CDR2 are WNHNN and SYGVQD (reference sequence). This CDR3 is built from 15 residues. This record comes from a study of OX40 agonist ivuxolimab in advanced cancers. Broader study findings: The mean number of expanded clones was higher in CD8+ T cells than in CD4+. Among some nonresponders, normalized T-cell clonal expansion was also low.

The sequence was collected from an adult with an advanced solid tumor such as melanoma, head and neck, liver or kidney cancer. The V call is TRBV10-1, the J call TRBJ2-7, with 8 nucleotides matching TRBD2. The sample here was CD4+ or CD8+ T cells sorted from blood, taken in a trial of the OX40 agonist ivuxolimab. The CDR3 sequence is CASSESAGGLYEQYF. In DNA form, the CDR3 reads TGCGCCAGCAGTGAGTCGGCGGGAGGCCTCTACGAGCAGTACTTC.